These 23 T cell receptor beta chains were sequenced from one sample in a study of blood T cell repertoires in COVID-19. Using immunoSEQ multiplex PCR, the repertoire was profiled, and TCRdb retains in-frame clones only, with some absent. Of around 200,000 clones listed, roughly 85% are singletons. Sequencing used peripheral blood. The receptors shown here come from a woman of 80 years or more with acute or convalescent COVID-19.

The chain recombines TRBV6-2 or TRBV6-3 with TRBJ2-1; D not certain. The ends were cut back, 0 bases at V and 5 bases at J, with 8 bases in the middle. The CDR3 loop spans 14 amino acids. Germline lookup yields CDR1 MNHEY and CDR2 SVGEGT. The CDR3 coding sequence is TGTGCCAGCAGTTACTCAGGCGGCCACAATGAGCAGTTCTTC. Amino acid sequence: CASSYSGGHNEQFF.

The chain joins TRBV6-5 to TRBJ2-7; 8 bases fit TRBD2. The junction had 6 bases not matched to a gene; V was cut back by 6 bases and J by 2 bases. Germline V lookup: CDR1 MNHEY, CDR2 SVGAGI. This CDR3 region has 14 residues. In DNA, the CDR3 is TGTGCCAGCAGAGAGCTAGCGGGCGCCTACGAGCAGTACTTC. Its translation: CASRELAGAYEQYF.

This clone was counted a single time. The chain employs TRBV30 and TRBJ1-5; 9 positions match TRBD1. The V and J ends lost 2 bases and 6 bases, in that order; junction bases with no gene match: 8. The germline V gene has CDR1 GTSNPN and CDR2 SVGIG (reference sequence). This CDR3 is 15 amino acids long. The CDR3 reads CAWSKTGGFGQPQHF. In DNA form, the CDR3 reads TGTGCCTGGAGTAAGACAGGGGGTTTTGGTCAGCCCCAGCATTTT.

This chain connects TRBV28 to TRBJ1-2; 12 nucleotides align to TRBD1. The V gene's germline CDR1 is MDHEN and CDR2 SYDVKM. The CDR3 covers 15 residues. With 6 bases clipped from V and 8 bases from J, the junction kept 10 bases outside the gene matches. The CDR3 reads CASRGQGALTLGYTF. Here the CDR3 DNA reads TGTGCCAGCAGGGGACAGGGGGCGCTTACCCTAGGCTACACCTTC.

The table lists this clone with a count of one. The chain has TRBV7-9 and TRBJ1-2; TRBD1 agrees at 7 bases. There are 13 residues in the CDR3. V shed 5 bases and J 4 bases; nucleotides not matched to a gene: 4. Germline CDR1 reads SEHNR; CDR2 reads FQNEAQ (reference sequence). The CDR3 DNA sequence: TGTGCCAGCAGCCTTGGACAGGTCTATGGCTACACCTTC. Encoded protein: CASSLGQVYGYTF.

This chain uses TRBV12-3 or TRBV12-4 with TRBJ1-5; D gene uncertain. With 3 bases removed from V and 9 bases from J, the gap between germline ends came to 6 bases. The CDR3 is 11 residues long. In DNA, the CDR3 is TGTGCCAGCAGTTTCCGAGGGCCCCAGCATTTT. Translating it yields CASSFRGPQHF.

This clone was counted a single time. This chain joins TRBV5-1 and TRBJ2-3; D gene uncertain. V lost 5 bases to trimming and J lost 0 bases, with 10 bases between them. This CDR3 comprises 14 residues. Germline V gene sequence: CDR1 SGHRS, CDR2 YFSETQ. CDR3 residues: CASREPSSTDTQYF. In nucleotides, the CDR3 is TGCGCCAGCAGGGAGCCTTCTAGCACAGATACGCAGTATTTT.

This clone was found a few times. DNA of the CDR3: TGTGCCAGCAGCCTCCGGGACAGCTTCTCCTACGAGCAGTACTTC. Its translation: CASSLRDSFSYEQYF. The chain recombines TRBV7-8 with TRBJ2-7, with TRBD1 matching 7 bases. Germline CDR1 is SGHVS and CDR2 is FQNEAQ. With V trimmed by 5 bases and J by 0 bases, 7 bases remained unmatched. This CDR3 comprises 15 residues. The variable domain in full, with the rest retrieved from reference TRBV7-8 and TRBJ2-7, is GAGVSQSPRYKVAKRGQDVALRCDPISGHVSLFWYQQALGQGPEFLTYFQNEAQLDKSGLPSDRFFAERPEGSVSTLKIQRTQQEDSAVYLCASSLRDSFSYEQYFGPGTRLTVT.

In DNA form, the CDR3 reads TGTGCCAGCTCCCCAGGGGTGGGGGCAGAACGGCAGTACTTC. Its protein is CASSPGVGAERQYF. The chain recombines TRBV18 with TRBJ2-7; TRBD1 is a possible D gene (6 bases). This CDR3 spans 14 amino acids. Trimming pared 6 bases from V and 9 bases from J, leaving 21 bases between. Germline CDR1 is KGHSH and CDR2 is LQKENI. The full variable domain, in which reference TRBV18 and TRBJ2-7 provide the parts outside the CDR3, is NAGVMQNPRHLVRRRGQEARLRCSPMKGHSHVYWYRQLPEEGLKFMVYLQKENIIDESGMPKERFSAEFPKEGPSILRIQQVVRGDSAAYFCASSPGVGAERQYFGPGTRLTVT.

The gene calls are TRBV14 and TRBJ2-1; D may be TRBD2 (6 bases). V lost 4 bases to trimming and J lost 0 bases, with 13 bases between them. Germline values: CDR1 SGHDN, CDR2 FVKESK. The CDR3 is 16 amino acids. CDR3 loop: CASSPSDGSSYNEQFF. The CDR3 region has the DNA TGTGCCAGCAGCCCGAGCGACGGGAGCTCCTACAATGAGCAGTTCTTC.

This clone occurred once. The chain recombines TRBV11-2 with TRBJ1-6; 7 bases map to TRBD1. The CDR3 extends over 15 amino acids. Germline V lookup: CDR1 SGHAT, CDR2 FQNNGV. The V gene end was trimmed by 4 bases and the J gene end by 2 bases; junction bases not matched to a gene: 2. CDR3 region: CASSWGTAYNSPLHF. The CDR3 DNA reads TGTGCCAGCAGCTGGGGGACAGCCTATAATTCACCCCTCCACTTT.

The rearrangement uses TRBV27 and TRBJ2-7; perhaps TRBD1 as D (6 bases). V lost 5 bases and J 3 bases, leaving 14 bases between the germline ends. The CDR3 covers 14 residues. Germline V gene lookup returns CDR1 MNHEY and CDR2 SMNVEV (reference sequence). The CDR3 nucleotides read TGTGCCAGCAGTCGAATGGACAGTGGCTACGAGCAGTACTTC. Protein product: CASSRMDSGYEQYF.

The J gene is TRBJ2-2, the V gene TRBV25-1; 9 bases map to TRBD2. Germline V gene lookup returns CDR1 MGHDK and CDR2 SYGVNS. V lost 4 bases and J lost 2; bases outside the gene matches: 8. This CDR3 region has 17 residues. CDR3 coding DNA: TGTGCCAGCAGTGTAGCGGGAGCTATCAGCAACACCGGGGAGCTGTTTTTT. Translating gives CASSVAGAISNTGELFF.

The chain combines TRBV25-1 with TRBJ2-7; 10 bases agree with TRBD1. The CDR3 has 16 residues. Germline CDR1 MGHDK, CDR2 SYGVNS. The V gene end was trimmed by 2 bases and the J gene end by 0 bases; junction bases not matched to a gene: 4. The CDR3 loop reads CASSEPGQGSSYEQYF. In DNA, the CDR3 is TGTGCCAGCAGTGAACCGGGACAGGGGAGCTCCTACGAGCAGTACTTC.

The chain has TRBV7-3 and TRBJ1-5; D not certain. The CDR3 consists of 13 residues. Trimming cost V 3 bases and J 5 bases, with 8 bases left between them. Germline loops: CDR1 SGHTA, CDR2 FQGTGA. The CDR3 here is CASSLNRDQPQHF. For the CDR3, the DNA is TGTGCCAGCAGCTTGAACCGGGATCAGCCCCAGCATTTT.

The V gene is TRBV23-1, the J gene TRBJ2-7; D perhaps matches TRBD1 (5 bases). TRBV23-1 is flagged as an ORF with uncertain function. This CDR3 region has 14 residues. With 0 bases removed from V and 2 bases from J, the gap between germline ends came to 8 bases. CDR3 sequence reads: CASSQSQAAYEQYF. As DNA, the CDR3 is TGCGCCAGCAGTCAATCACAGGCAGCCTACGAGCAGTACTTC.

The chain is built from TRBV18 and TRBJ1-2, with D possibly being TRBD1 (5 bases). With 0 bases removed from V and 9 bases from J, the gap between germline ends came to 20 bases. The CDR3 totals 16 residues. CDR1 and CDR2 from the germline V gene are KGHSH and LQKENI. The CDR3 nucleotides are TGTGCCAGCTCACCACCAGGGGCCCTCGTTCAGATACGCTACACCTTC. Translating gives CASSPPGALVQIRYTF. Variable domain in full (rest from reference TRBV18 and TRBJ1-2): NAGVMQNPRHLVRRRGQEARLRCSPMKGHSHVYWYRQLPEEGLKFMVYLQKENIIDESGMPKERFSAEFPKEGPSILRIQQVVRGDSAAYFCASSPPGALVQIRYTFGSGTRLTVV.

The chain combines TRBV11-2 with TRBJ2-5; D is possibly TRBD2 (7 bases). CDR1 and CDR2 from the germline V gene are SGHAT and FQNNGV. V was pared by 5 bases and J by 5 bases, with 9 bases between. The CDR3 sequence is 12 residues long. CDR3 loop: CASSEGGETQYF. CDR3 nucleotide sequence: TGTGCCAGCAGCGAGGGGGGGGAGACCCAGTACTTC.

The CDR3 coding sequence is TGTGCCAGCTCACAAGGACAGGAAGAGACCCAGTACTTC. Its translation: CASSQGQEETQYF. The rearrangement links TRBV18 to TRBJ2-5, with 7 bases matching TRBD1. The CDR3 is 13 amino acids. Germline V gene data show CDR1 as KGHSH and CDR2 as LQKENI. V lost 4 bases and J lost 3; bases outside the gene matches: 2.

The V gene is TRBV6-4, the J gene TRBJ2-3; 10 positions agree with TRBD1. The CDR3 covers 19 residues. The V gene's germline CDR1 is MRHNA and CDR2 SNTAGT. The J segment lost 1 base and the V segment lost 5 bases, leaving 15 bases of the junction unmatched. The CDR3 sequence: CASSSRQGAYNFCTDTQYF. In DNA form, the CDR3 reads TGTGCCAGCAGTTCTCGACAGGGGGCTTATAACTTTTGCACAGATACGCAGTATTTT.

The chain links TRBV18 to TRBJ2-7; D is unclear. The V end was cut by 3 bases, the J end by 5 bases, with 17 bases between. The CDR3 runs 15 residues. Germline V gene sequence: CDR1 KGHSH, CDR2 LQKENI. The chain's CDR3 is CASSPTEARLHEQYF. The CDR3 nucleotides are TGTGCCAGCTCACCGACTGAGGCTCGTCTTCACGAGCAGTACTTC.

This clone was counted a few times. The chain has TRBV9 and TRBJ1-1; tentative D call: TRBD1 (6 bases). This CDR3 is built from 15 residues. Trimming stripped 0 bases from V and 4 bases from J, with 13 bases between. Germline values: CDR1 SGDLS, CDR2 YYNGEE. Written as DNA, the CDR3 is TGTGCCAGCAGCGTAGTCCAGGGGTTGGGCACTGAAGCTTTCTTT. Protein product: CASSVVQGLGTEAFF.

V usage is TRBV6-5 and J usage is TRBJ2-7, with 12 nucleotides matching TRBD2. Germline V gene lookup returns CDR1 MNHEY and CDR2 SVGAGI. This CDR3 is built from 14 residues. V gave up 4 bases and J gave up 4 bases; unmatched junction bases: 2. The CDR3 nucleotides are TGTGCCAGCAGTTCTGGGACTAGCGGGTACGAGCAGTACTTC. This gives the protein CASSSGTSGYEQYF.